A selection of T cell receptor beta chains follows, all from one sample in a study of T cells in Graves' hyperthyroidism and ophthalmopathy. TCRdb called the multiplex PCR reads again in MiXCR, with one record for every CDR3 protein. The sample holds 300,000 to 450,000 distinct CDR3 sequences; 20% to 25% are singletons and the top ten take about 70%. Material: blood. The source is a man aged 45-65 years with Graves' hyperthyroidism. Each CDR3 is given with its conserved first and last residue. D genes are given only for firm matches. Clone size is shown for a subset of rows, as once, few, many or a class of expanded clone.

j_call: TRBJ2-7
clone_size: few
d_call: TRBD1
v_call: TRBV11-3
cdr3_nt: TGTGCCAGCAGCTTGAAAGGGGGCAAATACGAGCAGTACTTC
cdr3_aa: CASSLKGGKYEQYF

j_call: TRBJ2-7
clone_size: few
d_call: -
v_call: TRBV2
cdr3_nt: TGTGCCAGCAGTGTTTACGAGCAGTACTTC
cdr3_aa: CASSVYEQYF

j_call: TRBJ2-7
clone_size: few
d_call: TRBD2
v_call: TRBV20-1
cdr3_nt: TGCAGCGCGGGGGAGGGCTCACACGAGCAGTACTTC
cdr3_aa: CSAGEGSHEQYF

j_call: TRBJ2-3
clone_size: many
d_call: TRBD2
v_call: TRBV7-2
cdr3_nt: TGTGCCAGCAGCCCTCGTGCGGGGGGAGATACGCAGTATTTT
cdr3_aa: CASSPRAGGDTQYF

j_call: TRBJ2-2
clone_size: -
d_call: TRBD2
v_call: TRBV19
cdr3_nt: TGTGCCAGTAGTACGGGACTAGTTTACAACACCGGGGAGCTGTTTTTT
cdr3_aa: CASSTGLVYNTGELFF

j_call: TRBJ2-1
clone_size: -
d_call: TRBD1
v_call: TRBV7-9
cdr3_nt: TGTGCCAGCCGTGGGGGACAGATCCACAATGAGCAGTTCTTC
cdr3_aa: CASRGGQIHNEQFF

j_call: TRBJ1-2
clone_size: many
d_call: -
v_call: TRBV28
cdr3_nt: TGTGCCAGCAGTTTTGGAGGGGATGGCTACACCTTC
cdr3_aa: CASSFGGDGYTF

j_call: TRBJ1-2
clone_size: -
d_call: -
v_call: TRBV12-3/TRBV12-4
cdr3_nt: TGTGCCAGCAGCCCCTCCCCCATGAGGGGGTTACGGGGCTACACCTTC
cdr3_aa: CASSPSPMRGLRGYTF

j_call: TRBJ2-7
clone_size: many
d_call: TRBD1
v_call: TRBV11-2
cdr3_nt: TGTGCCAGCAGCGTGGGACAGGCCTACGAGCAGTACTTC
cdr3_aa: CASSVGQAYEQYF

j_call: TRBJ2-5
clone_size: few
d_call: -
v_call: TRBV14
cdr3_nt: TGTGCCAGCAGCCAAGAGGGAAGTTTCCAAGAGACCCAGTACTTC
cdr3_aa: CASSQEGSFQETQYF

j_call: TRBJ2-5
clone_size: -
d_call: TRBD2
v_call: TRBV2
cdr3_nt: TGTGCCACTTCCCCCCCATTAGGGACTAGCGGGCAATTGACCCAGTACTTC
cdr3_aa: CATSPPLGTSGQLTQYF

j_call: TRBJ2-1
clone_size: many
d_call: TRBD1
v_call: TRBV20-1
cdr3_nt: TGCAGTGCTACTGGACAGGTCTCCTACAATGAGCAGTTCTTC
cdr3_aa: CSATGQVSYNEQFF

j_call: TRBJ1-2
clone_size: -
d_call: -
v_call: TRBV6-1
cdr3_nt: TGTGCCAGCAGTCCTCGGGCGGGGGCGATATGGTATGGCTACACCTTC
cdr3_aa: CASSPRAGAIWYGYTF

j_call: TRBJ2-3
clone_size: many
d_call: TRBD2
v_call: TRBV11-2
cdr3_nt: TGTGCCAGCAGCCGTCGGAGCGGGACGGCAGATACGCAGTATTTT
cdr3_aa: CASSRRSGTADTQYF

j_call: TRBJ2-1
clone_size: -
d_call: -
v_call: TRBV7-7
cdr3_nt: TGTGCCAGCAGCTTTGAATTTACGACACCGCAGTTCTTC
cdr3_aa: CASSFEFTTPQFF

j_call: TRBJ2-2
clone_size: few
d_call: -
v_call: TRBV12-3/TRBV12-4
cdr3_nt: TGTGCCAGCACCCAGGGTTTTCCCGGGGAGCTGTTTTTT
cdr3_aa: CASTQGFPGELFF